Included here is one TCR beta chain sequence, with context. Its antigen remains unidentified. One end of the junction does not line up with germline, which may come from a read error. This specimen belongs to a study of response to subunit inactivated influenza vaccine. Whole-study results and caveats: The authors suggested that every seasonal influenza vaccination recruits few new T cells.

Using its own MiXCR run on the RT-PCR reads, TCRdb lists one record per CDR3 protein. The data hold about 480,000 distinct CDR3 sequences, with approximately 11% observed a single time. The CDR3 consists of 14 residues. Per the germline V gene, CDR1 is LNHNV and CDR2 is YYDKDF (reference sequence). The chain couples TRBV15 to TRBJ1-2; D might be TRBD1 (6 bases). The sequencing here drew on PBMCs from blood, taken about 40 days after vaccination. The sequence was collected from a man aged 45-65 years who received an inactivated influenza vaccine. CDR3 sequence (DNA): TGTGCCGCCAGCAGAGCTACAGGGTTCTATGGCTACACCTTC. Its protein is CAASRATGFYGYTF.